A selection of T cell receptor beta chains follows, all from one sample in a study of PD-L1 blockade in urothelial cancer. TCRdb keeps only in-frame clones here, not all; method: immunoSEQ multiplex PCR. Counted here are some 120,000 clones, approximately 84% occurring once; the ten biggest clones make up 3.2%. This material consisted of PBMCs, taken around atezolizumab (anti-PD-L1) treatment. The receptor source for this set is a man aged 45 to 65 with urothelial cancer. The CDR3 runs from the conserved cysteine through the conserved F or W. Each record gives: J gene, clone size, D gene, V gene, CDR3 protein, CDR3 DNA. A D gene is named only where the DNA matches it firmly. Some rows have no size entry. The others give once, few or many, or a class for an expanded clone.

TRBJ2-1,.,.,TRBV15,CATSRDLLRQGGRNEQFF,TGTGCCACCAGCAGAGATTTGCTTAGACAGGGAGGACGCAATGAGCAGTTCTTC
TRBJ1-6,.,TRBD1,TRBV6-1,CASSEWGQMNLHF,TGTGCCAGCAGTGAATGGGGACAGATGAACCTCCACTTT
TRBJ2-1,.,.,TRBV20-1,CGGTDNEQFF,TGCGGGGGGACGGACAATGAGCAGTTCTTC
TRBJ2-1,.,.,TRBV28,CASSFLLPISYNEQFF,TGTGCCAGCAGTTTTCTACTCCCCATCTCCTACAATGAGCAGTTCTTC
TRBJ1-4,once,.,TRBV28,CASSLAFTNEKLFF,TGTGCCAGCAGTTTGGCTTTCACTAATGAAAAACTGTTTTTT
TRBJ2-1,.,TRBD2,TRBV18,CASSRTSGLNEQFF,TGTGCCAGCTCACGGACTAGCGGGCTTAATGAGCAGTTCTTC
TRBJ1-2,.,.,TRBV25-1,CASSAEAKYGYTF,TGTGCCAGCAGCGCGGAAGCCAAGTATGGCTACACCTTC
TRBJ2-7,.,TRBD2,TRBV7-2,CASSPLTTSGSYEQYF,TGTGCCAGCAGCCCGTTGACGACTAGCGGGAGTTACGAGCAGTACTTC
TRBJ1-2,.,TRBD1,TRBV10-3,CAIRPGQERGYTF,TGTGCCATCAGGCCGGGACAGGAACGGGGCTACACCTTC
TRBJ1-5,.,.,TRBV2,CASSLGTNQPQHF,TGTGCCAGCAGTTTGGGCACTAATCAGCCCCAGCATTTT
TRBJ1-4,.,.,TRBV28,CASSSGYLEKLFF,TGTGCCAGCAGTTCCGGGTATTTGGAAAAACTGTTTTTT
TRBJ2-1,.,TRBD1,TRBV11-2,CASSLARDRVYNEQFF,TGTGCCAGCAGCTTAGCCAGGGACAGGGTATACAATGAGCAGTTCTTC
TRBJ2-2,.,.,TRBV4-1,CASSQRGVRGEGGTGELFF,TGCGCCAGCAGCCAACGTGGGGTTAGGGGGGAGGGTGGCACCGGGGAGCTGTTTTTT
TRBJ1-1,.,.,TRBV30,CAWSRGVNTEAFF,TGTGCCTGGAGTCGCGGGGTGAACACTGAAGCTTTCTTT
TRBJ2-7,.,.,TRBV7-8,CASSFQGEQYF,TGTGCCAGCAGCTTTCAGGGGGAGCAGTACTTC
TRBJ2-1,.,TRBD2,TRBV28,CASSSLSSGSSYNEQFF,TGTGCCAGCAGTTCCCTTTCTAGCGGCAGCTCCTACAATGAGCAGTTCTTC
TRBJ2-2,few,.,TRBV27,CASRWSTSSNTGELFF,TGTGCCAGCAGATGGTCCACTAGCAGTAACACCGGGGAGCTGTTTTTT
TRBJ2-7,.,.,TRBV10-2,CASSRGPPFYEQYF,TGCGCCAGCAGCCGTGGGCCACCTTTCTACGAGCAGTACTTC